This T cell receptor (beta chain) was found in a study of neurological immune-mediated disorders. This clonotype was observed many times. Deletions cut 4 bases from V and 4 bases from J, with 9 bases between. This CDR3 has 13 amino acids. Germline V gives CDR1 LGHNA, CDR2 YSLEER. TCRdb used MiXCR to reprocess the 5' RACE reads, holding one entry per CDR3 protein. The sample lists some 77,000 distinct CDR3 sequences, roughly 9.9% seen once, with about 1.7% in the top ten. Libraries used 2 million unsorted PBMCs kept frozen in RNAlater. This receptor was identified in a man in his forties or fifties in good health. The genes are TRBV4-3 and TRBJ2-3; unclear D gene. Specimen: PBMCs. The CDR3 sequence is CASSRKASDTQYF. Written as DNA, the CDR3 is TGCGCCAGCAGCCGCAAGGCGTCAGATACGCAGTATTTT.